What follows is one T cell receptor (beta chain) and its context. This sample was included in a study of CD8 T cells in Susac syndrome. With random hexamers, roughly 0.5 to 1 ug RNA was reverse transcribed. TCRdb reprocessed the immunoSEQ multiplex PCR reads via MiXCR and lists one record per CDR3 protein. The sample includes tens of thousands of distinct CDR3 sequences, about 93% seen only once; the top ten take 0.26%. Trimming cost V 3 bases and J 7 bases, with 13 bases left between them. CDR3 size: 14 residues. The source material was CD8+ T cells from PBMCs. The sequence came from a human donor in good health. V usage is TRBV12-3 or TRBV12-4 and J usage is TRBJ1-5, with TRBD1 as a possible D gene (6 bases). The CDR3 sequence is CASSFSAGDQPQHF. DNA of the CDR3: TGTGCCAGCAGTTTCTCGGCAGGGGACCAGCCCCAGCATTTT.